The entry below describes one TCR beta chain. Its antigen is not known. The investigators reverse transcribed all of the isolated RNA, so they sequenced expressed TCRB transcripts. Using immunoSEQ multiplex PCR, the repertoire was profiled, and TCRdb retains in-frame clones only, with some absent. The sample holds around 400,000 clones, roughly 12% seen once. This entry belongs to a study of beta chain features in type 1 diabetes. Central memory, naive, regulatory and stem cell-like memory CD4+ cells were sorted by CD45RO/CCR7/CD25/CD127/CD95/CD27. Study-level results: Type 1 diabetes patients had TCRB CDR3s that were shorter (moderately but significantly so) in all four CD4+ subsets. VDJ junctions in type 1 diabetes patients carried more deletions and fewer insertions. When cDNA is sequenced, cells with high TCR expression could be over-represented.

The length of the CDR3 is 13 residues. Germline V lookup: CDR1 LGHNT, CDR2 FRNRAP. V was clipped by 8 bases and J by 3 bases, with 12 bases between them. The source is a man aged 18 to 29 in good health. The chain has TRBV12-5 and TRBJ2-3; possible D gene TRBD2, 6 bases. Sequenced: naive CD4+ T cells from blood. Here the CDR3 DNA reads TGTGCTAGTTCCCCCCGGGGGACAGATACGCAGTATTTT. Translating gives CASSPRGTDTQYF.